This TCR beta chain was documented in a study of T-cell reconstitution after alpha-beta-depleted transplantation in children. A library of TCRbeta sequences, prepared with unique molecular identifiers, was generated. TCRdb called the PCR reads again in MiXCR, with one record for every CDR3 protein. The sample consists of some 350,000 distinct CDR3 sequences, 10% of them appearing once. The CDR3 loop spans 17 amino acids. After removal of 6 bases from V and 1 base from J, the junction contained 10 bases not matched to a gene. Germline values: CDR1 MNHEY, CDR2 SVGEGT. This rearrangement joins TRBV6-2 or TRBV6-3 to TRBJ1-1; 11 bases match TRBD1. The material sequenced was PBMCs from the stem cell graft donor, taken from the stem cell graft. This TCR came from a human donor who donated a stem cell graft to a child with acute lymphoblastic leukemia. The CDR3 DNA reads as TGTGCCAGCAGACTCGGACAGGGGGCGATGGGGAACACTGAAGCTTTCTTT. Amino acids: CASRLGQGAMGNTEAFF.